This TCR beta chain was observed in a study of shared clonotypes between healthy human individuals. The V end was cut by 4 bases, the J end by 3 bases, with 16 bases between. The germline gives CDR1 SEHNR, CDR2 FQNEAQ (reference sequence). The CDR3 totals 16 residues. Naive CD8 populations comprised CD45RO-negative cells positively selected for CCR7, excluding terminally differentiated effector memory CD45RA+ cells. Donors were Caucasian adults residing in Nashville, Tennessee, USA. There are a few counts of this clone. Profiling relied on immunoSEQ multiplex PCR, and the TCRdb table lists in-frame clones only, not all of them. The table shows more than 550,000 clones, with roughly nine tenths occurring only once.

This TCR was recovered from a man younger than 45 in good health. V and J are TRBV7-9 and TRBJ2-1, with D tentatively TRBD1 (6 bases). Sequenced sample: naive CD8+ T cells sorted from blood. The CDR3 nucleotides read TGTGCCAGCAGCTGGGACACCCCAAGGGACTACAATGAGCAGTTCTTC. Protein: CASSWDTPRDYNEQFF.